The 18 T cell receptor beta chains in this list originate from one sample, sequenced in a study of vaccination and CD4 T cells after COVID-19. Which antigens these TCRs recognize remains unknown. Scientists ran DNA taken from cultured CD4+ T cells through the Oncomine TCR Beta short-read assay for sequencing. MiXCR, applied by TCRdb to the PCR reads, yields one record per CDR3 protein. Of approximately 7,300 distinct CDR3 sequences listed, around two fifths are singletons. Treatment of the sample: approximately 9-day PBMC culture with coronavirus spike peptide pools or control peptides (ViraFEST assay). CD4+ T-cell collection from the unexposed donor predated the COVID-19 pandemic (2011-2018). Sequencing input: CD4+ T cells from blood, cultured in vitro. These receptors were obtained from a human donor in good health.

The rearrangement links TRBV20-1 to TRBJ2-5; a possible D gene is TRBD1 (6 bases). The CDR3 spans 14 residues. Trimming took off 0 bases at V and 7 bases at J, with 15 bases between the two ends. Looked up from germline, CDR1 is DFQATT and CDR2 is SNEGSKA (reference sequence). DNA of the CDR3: TGCAGTGCTAGAGATGCAGGGGCCCTCGGGACCCAGTACTTC. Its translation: CSARDAGALGTQYF.

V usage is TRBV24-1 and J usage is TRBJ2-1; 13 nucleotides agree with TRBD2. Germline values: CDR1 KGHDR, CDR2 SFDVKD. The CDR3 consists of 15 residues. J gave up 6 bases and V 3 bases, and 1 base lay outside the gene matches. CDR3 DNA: TGTGCCACCAGTGATCGGACTAGCGGGAGCAATGAGCAGTTCTTC. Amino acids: CATSDRTSGSNEQFF.

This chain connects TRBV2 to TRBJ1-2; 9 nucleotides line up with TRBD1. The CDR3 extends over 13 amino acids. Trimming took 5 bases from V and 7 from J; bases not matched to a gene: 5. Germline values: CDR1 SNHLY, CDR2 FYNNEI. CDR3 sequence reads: CASSTQGASGYTF. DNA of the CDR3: TGTGCCAGCAGTACACAGGGGGCGAGTGGCTACACCTTC.

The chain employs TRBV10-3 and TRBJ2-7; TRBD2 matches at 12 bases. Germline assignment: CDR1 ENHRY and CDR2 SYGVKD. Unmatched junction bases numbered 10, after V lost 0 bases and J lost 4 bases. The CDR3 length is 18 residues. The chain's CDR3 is CAISESRASGRARYEQYF. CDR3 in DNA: TGTGCCATCAGTGAGTCGAGGGCTAGCGGGAGGGCCCGGTACGAGCAGTACTTC.

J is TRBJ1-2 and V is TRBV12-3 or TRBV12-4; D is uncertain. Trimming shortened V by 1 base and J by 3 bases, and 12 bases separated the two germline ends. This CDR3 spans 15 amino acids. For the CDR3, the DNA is TGTGCCAGCAGTTTAGATGTGGGATCCTACTATGGCTACACCTTC. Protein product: CASSLDVGSYYGYTF.

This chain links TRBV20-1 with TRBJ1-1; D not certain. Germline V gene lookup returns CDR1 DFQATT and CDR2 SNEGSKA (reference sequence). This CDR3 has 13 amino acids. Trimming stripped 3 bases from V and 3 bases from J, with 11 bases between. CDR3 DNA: TGCAGTGCTAGCCAGCCAACGGACACTGAAGCTTTCTTT. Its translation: CSASQPTDTEAFF.

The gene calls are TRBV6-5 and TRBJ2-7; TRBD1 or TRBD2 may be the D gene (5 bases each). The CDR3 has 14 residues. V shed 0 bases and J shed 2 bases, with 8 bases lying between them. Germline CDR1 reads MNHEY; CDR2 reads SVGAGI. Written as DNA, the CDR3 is TGTGCCAGCAGTTACTCGGGGACGGCCTACGAGCAGTACTTC. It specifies CASSYSGTAYEQYF.

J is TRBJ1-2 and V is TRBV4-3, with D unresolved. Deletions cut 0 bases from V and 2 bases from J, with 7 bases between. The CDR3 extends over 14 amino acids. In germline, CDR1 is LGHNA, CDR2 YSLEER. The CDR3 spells CASSQETQNYGYTF. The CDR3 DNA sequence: TGCGCCAGCAGCCAAGAAACTCAGAACTATGGCTACACCTTC.

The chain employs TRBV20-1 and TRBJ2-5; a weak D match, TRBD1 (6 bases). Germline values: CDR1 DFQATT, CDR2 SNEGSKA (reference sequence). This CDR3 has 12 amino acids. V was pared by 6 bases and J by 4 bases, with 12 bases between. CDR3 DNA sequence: TGCAGTGCAACAGGGCCGGGAGAGACCCAGTACTTC. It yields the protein CSATGPGETQYF.

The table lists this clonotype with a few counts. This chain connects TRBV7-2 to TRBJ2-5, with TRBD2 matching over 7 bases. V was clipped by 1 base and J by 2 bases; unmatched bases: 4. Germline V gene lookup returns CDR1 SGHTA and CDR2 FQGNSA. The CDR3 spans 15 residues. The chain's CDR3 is CASSLEAGLQETQYF. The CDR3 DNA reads TGTGCCAGCAGCTTAGAAGCGGGACTTCAAGAGACCCAGTACTTC.

CDR3: CASSSPTGAIYEQYF. The CDR3 nucleotides read TGTGCCAGCAGCTCACCGACAGGGGCCATCTACGAGCAGTACTTC. The chain employs TRBV7-9 and TRBJ2-7; the match to TRBD1 covers 8 bases. Trimming took 4 bases from V and 3 from J; bases not matched to a gene: 8. Looked up from germline, CDR1 is SEHNR and CDR2 is FQNEAQ (reference sequence). The CDR3 loop spans 15 amino acids.

CDR3 sequence reads: CASSLGPGQRTNYGYTF. For the CDR3, the DNA is TGTGCCAGCAGCTTAGGACCAGGACAGAGAACTAACTATGGCTACACCTTC. The chain couples TRBV7-6 to TRBJ1-2; D might be TRBD1 (6 bases). The CDR3 runs to 17 residues. Germline-derived CDR1 and CDR2 are SGHVS and FNYEAQ. V lost 1 base to trimming and J lost 0 bases, with 15 bases between them.

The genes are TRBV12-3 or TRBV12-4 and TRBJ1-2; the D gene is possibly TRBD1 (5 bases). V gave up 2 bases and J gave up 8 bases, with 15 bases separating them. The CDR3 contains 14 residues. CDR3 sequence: CASSLSVRVGGYTF. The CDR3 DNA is TGTGCCAGCAGTTTATCGGTCAGGGTGGGCGGCTACACCTTC.

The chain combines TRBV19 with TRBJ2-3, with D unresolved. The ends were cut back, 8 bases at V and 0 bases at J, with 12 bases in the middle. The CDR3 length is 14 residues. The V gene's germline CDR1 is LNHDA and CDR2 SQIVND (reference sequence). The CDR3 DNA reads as TGTGCCAGTTCTACGTCTACTAGCACAGATACGCAGTATTTT. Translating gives CASSTSTSTDTQYF.

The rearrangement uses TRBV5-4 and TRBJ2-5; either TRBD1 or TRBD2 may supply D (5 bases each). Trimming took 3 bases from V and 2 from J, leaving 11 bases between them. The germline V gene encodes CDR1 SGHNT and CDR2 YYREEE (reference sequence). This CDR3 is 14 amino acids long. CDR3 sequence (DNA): TGTGCCAGCAGCTCCCTGGGGGAGCAAGAGACCCAGTACTTC. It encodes CASSSLGEQETQYF.

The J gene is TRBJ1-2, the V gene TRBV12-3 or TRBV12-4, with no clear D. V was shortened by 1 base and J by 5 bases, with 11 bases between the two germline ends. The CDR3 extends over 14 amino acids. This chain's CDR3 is CASSLDQVVYGYTF. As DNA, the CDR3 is TGTGCCAGCAGTTTAGATCAGGTGGTATATGGCTACACCTTC.

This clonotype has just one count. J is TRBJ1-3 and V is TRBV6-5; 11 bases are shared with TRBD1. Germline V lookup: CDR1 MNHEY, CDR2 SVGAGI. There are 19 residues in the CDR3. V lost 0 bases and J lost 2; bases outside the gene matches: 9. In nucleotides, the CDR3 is TGTGCCAGCAGTTACTCGAACTCCCCGGGACAGGGGGCTGGAAACACCATATATTTT. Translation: CASSYSNSPGQGAGNTIYF.

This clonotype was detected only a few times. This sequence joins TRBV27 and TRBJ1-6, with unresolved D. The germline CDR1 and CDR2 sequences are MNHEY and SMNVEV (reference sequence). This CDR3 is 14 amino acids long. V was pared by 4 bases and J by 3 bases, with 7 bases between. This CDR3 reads CASSSVLYNSPLHF. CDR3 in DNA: TGTGCCAGCAGTTCCGTCCTCTATAATTCACCCCTCCACTTT.